The sample holds a few counts of the clone carrying this T cell receptor (beta chain). This sample stems from a study of T cells in Graves' hyperthyroidism and ophthalmopathy. Study in general: Peripheral blood was drawn at first diagnosis, prior to all treatment.

The CDR3 regions of TCR beta were amplified from RNA transcripts. With the HTBI primer set, the TCR CDR3 went through a first round of RT-PCR. TCRdb recomputed calls from the multiplex PCR reads with MiXCR, one row per CDR3 protein. The data show approximately 600,000 distinct CDR3 sequences, 12% to 15% seen once. Germline V gene data show CDR1 as SGHVS and CDR2 as FNYEAQ. With V trimmed by 5 bases and J by 3 bases, 25 bases remained unmatched. CDR3 length: 21 residues. Ophthalmopathy patients had moderate-to-severe active disease, CAS ≥3, NOSPECS ≥4, and disease duration under 3 months. The PBMCs were taken from less than 11 ml of fresh peripheral blood.

Sequencing was performed on blood. This clonotype was sampled from a woman under 30 with Graves' ophthalmopathy. The gene calls are TRBV7-6 and TRBJ2-5; 9 bases fit TRBD2. DNA of the CDR3: TGTGCCAGCAGCCAAGCCGGGACTAGCAGGGTTATTTCGCGGCTCGAAGAGACCCAGTACTTC. This translates into CASSQAGTSRVISRLEETQYF.